This T cell receptor (beta chain) emerged from a study of beta chain features in type 1 diabetes. Note on this clone: Its specificity is not known.

Study-level points and caveats: Short templates might get an advantage during PCR, and this would be equal in patients and controls.

The CDR3 has 16 amino acids. The V and J ends lost 4 bases and 5 bases, in that order; junction bases with no gene match: 10. Germline assignment: CDR1 PRHDT and CDR2 FYEKMQ (reference sequence). The authors reverse transcribed all of the isolated RNA, so sequencing captured expressed TCRB transcripts. TCRdb's table, derived via immunoSEQ multiplex PCR, lists solely in-frame clones and lacks some. The data show some 100,000 clones, 30% to 40% seen once. V and J are TRBV13 and TRBJ2-2; TRBD1 aligns across 7 bases. The receptor's source is a woman younger than 35 in good health. Sequencing was carried out using stem cell memory CD4+ T cells from blood. The CDR3 coding sequence is TGTGCCAGCAGCTCGACAGGGTTTTTTGGGACCGGGGAGCTGTTTTTT. This gives the protein CASSSTGFFGTGELFF.